This section outlines one TCR beta chain sequence together with its context. The sample comes from a study of T cell changes during pregnancy in multiple sclerosis. The CDR3 runs to 16 residues. Measured with immunoSEQ multiplex PCR; TCRdb has only the in-frame clones, and not every one. There are about 60,000 clones in the sample; roughly 96% occur only once, and about 2.5% lies in the top ten. This rearrangement joins TRBV21-1 to TRBJ1-1. TRBV21-1 is termed a pseudogene. This TCR came from a female donor with multiple sclerosis, enrolled in a pregnancy study. The sequenced sample was CD8+ T cells from peripheral blood mononuclear cells, obtained after pregnancy. The CDR3 region has the DNA TGTGCCAGCAGCAAAGCGGCGGGGCCTCGGGGCACTGAAGCTTTCTTT. Its translation is CASSKAAGPRGTEAFF.